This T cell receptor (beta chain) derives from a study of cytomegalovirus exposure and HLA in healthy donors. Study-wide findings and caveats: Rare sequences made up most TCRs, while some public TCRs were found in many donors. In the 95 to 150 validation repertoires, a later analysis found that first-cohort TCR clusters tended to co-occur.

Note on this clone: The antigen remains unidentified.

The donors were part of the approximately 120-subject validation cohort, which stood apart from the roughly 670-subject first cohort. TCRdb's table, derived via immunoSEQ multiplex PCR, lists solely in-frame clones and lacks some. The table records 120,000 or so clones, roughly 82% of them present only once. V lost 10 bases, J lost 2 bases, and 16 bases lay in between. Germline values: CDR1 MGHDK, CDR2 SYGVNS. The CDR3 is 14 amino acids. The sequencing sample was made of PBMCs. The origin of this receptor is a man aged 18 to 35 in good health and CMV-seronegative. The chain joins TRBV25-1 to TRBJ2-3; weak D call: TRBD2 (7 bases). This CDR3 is CATKGGIYTDTQYF. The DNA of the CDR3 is TGTGCCACCAAGGGGGGGATCTACACAGATACGCAGTATTTT. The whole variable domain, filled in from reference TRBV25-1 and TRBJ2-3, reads EADIYQTPRYLVIGTGKKITLECSQTMGHDKMYWYQQDPGMELHLIHYSYGVNSTEKGDLSSESTVSRIRTEHFPLTLESARPSHTSQYLCATKGGIYTDTQYFGPGTRLTVL.